What follows are 28 T cell receptor beta chains derived from one specimen sequenced in a study of CD8 T cells in Susac syndrome. The RNA input was roughly 0.45 to 1 ug, and it was reverse transcribed with random hexamers. TCRdb fed the immunoSEQ multiplex PCR reads into MiXCR, producing one record per CDR3 protein. The table includes just under 150,000 distinct CDR3 sequences, 94% detected once. Sequencing was carried out using CD4+ T cells from PBMCs. The receptors shown here come from a human donor in good health.

The rearrangement links TRBV4-1 to TRBJ2-1; TRBD2 matches 7 bases. The ends lost 0 bases at V and 7 bases at J; junction bases unmatched: 9. This CDR3 spans 16 amino acids. Germline CDR1 MGHRA, CDR2 YSYEKL. The DNA for the CDR3 is TGCGCCAGCAGCCAAGAGTTTCCCGGGAGGTTAAATGAGCAGTTCTTC. Translated: CASSQEFPGRLNEQFF.

The chain couples TRBV7-9 to TRBJ2-3; weak D call: TRBD2 (6 bases). The germline V and J ends were trimmed by 1 base and 2 bases, with 16 bases remaining between them. The CDR3 contains 17 residues. CDR1 is SEHNR, CDR2 FQNEAQ, per germline (reference sequence). The CDR3 nucleotides are TGTGCCAGCAGCTTAGTGGCGCGGAGACTAGTCACAGATACGCAGTATTTT. Protein product: CASSLVARRLVTDTQYF. Together with reference TRBV7-9 and TRBJ2-3, the CDR3 gives the full variable domain: DTGVSQNPRHKITKRGQNVTFRCDPISEHNRLYWYRQTLGQGPEFLTYFQNEAQLEKSRLLSDRFSAERPKGSFSTLEIQRTEQGDSAMYLCASSLVARRLVTDTQYFGPGTRLTVL.

The CDR3 DNA is TGTGCCAGCAGCCAAGGGAACTCTGGAAACACCATATATTTT. Translating it yields CASSQGNSGNTIYF. V is TRBV3-1 and J is TRBJ1-3; D ambiguous. Germline CDR1 and CDR2: LGHDT and YNNKEL (reference sequence). This CDR3 region has 14 residues. V lost 1 base, J lost 0 bases, and 4 bases lay in between.

On this clonotype itself: At one end, the junction sequence differs from germline, possibly due to a read error. The J gene is TRBJ2-5, the V gene TRBV7-7; a weak D match, TRBD2 (6 bases). In germline, CDR1 is SSHAT, CDR2 FNYEAQ (reference sequence). The CDR3 spans 14 residues. CDR3 DNA: TGTGCTAGCAGCTTGGGCGGGATGGGAGAGACCCAGTACTTC. Its translation: CASSLGGMGETQYF.

V usage is TRBV5-1 and J usage is TRBJ2-1, with 9 bases identical to TRBD2. CDR3 length: 15 residues. The germline V gene has CDR1 SGHRS and CDR2 YFSETQ. V dropped 0 bases and J dropped 7; count of bases not matched to a gene: 5. CDR3: CASSLEASGANEQFF. The CDR3 DNA reads as TGCGCCAGCAGCTTGGAGGCTAGCGGGGCGAATGAGCAGTTCTTC.

This CDR3 reads CASSLLPGGLGEQYF. CDR3 DNA: TGTGCCAGCAGCTTACTGCCTGGGGGACTGGGGGAGCAGTACTTC. The chain links TRBV7-9 to TRBJ2-7, with D possibly being TRBD2 (6 bases). CDR3 length equals 15 residues. CDR1 is SEHNR and CDR2 is FQNEAQ in the germline V gene (reference sequence). Trimming stripped 2 bases from V and 7 bases from J, with 18 bases between.

The V call is TRBV5-1, the J call TRBJ2-1; D may correspond to TRBD1 or TRBD2 (5 bases each). The germline CDR1 and CDR2 sequences are SGHRS and YFSETQ. CDR3 length equals 20 residues. Trimming stripped 1 base from V and 5 bases from J, with 28 bases between. The CDR3 coding sequence is TGCGCCAGCAGCTTGAGGGCCGGGACCACAAGACAAACACTCCACAATGAGCAGTTCTTC. Protein: CASSLRAGTTRQTLHNEQFF.

The V and J genes are TRBV4-2 and TRBJ2-7, with D unresolved. Deletions cut 0 bases from V and 2 bases from J, with 11 bases between. CDR3 length: 15 residues. Germline V CDR1 and CDR2: LGHNA, YNFKEQ. The CDR3 region has the DNA TGTGCCAGCAGCCAAGAGGTAATGGCCCCCTACGAGCAGTACTTC. Encoded protein: CASSQEVMAPYEQYF.

This clonotype occurred once. The V gene is TRBV4-2, the J gene TRBJ2-3, with unresolved D. The CDR3 loop spans 12 amino acids. Germline V gene data show CDR1 as LGHNA and CDR2 as YNFKEQ. V dropped 4 bases and J dropped 6 bases, with 8 bases sitting between them. The CDR3 loop reads CASSPRLDTQYF. DNA for the CDR3: TGTGCCAGCAGCCCACGGTTGGATACGCAGTATTTT.

The chain has TRBV14 and TRBJ1-5; D not certain. CDR1 and CDR2 from the germline V gene are SGHDN and FVKESK. The length of the CDR3 is 14 residues. V lost 1 base and J 9 bases, leaving 13 bases between the germline ends. CDR3 in DNA: TGTGCCAGCAGCCAAGGGCAGCCCCCTCGGCCCCAGCATTTT. This sequence encodes CASSQGQPPRPQHF.

The chain links TRBV18 to TRBJ2-2; D gene uncertain. V was clipped by 3 bases and J by 2 bases, with 10 bases between them. Germline values: CDR1 KGHSH, CDR2 LQKENI. This CDR3 has 15 residues. CDR3 sequence reads: CASSPIRVNTGELFF. CDR3 nucleotides: TGTGCCAGCTCACCCATTCGGGTAAACACCGGGGAGCTGTTTTTT.

Written as DNA, the CDR3 is TGTGCCAGCAGTAGACAGGGCTCCTACAATGAGCAGTTCTTC. This translates into CASSRQGSYNEQFF. V gene TRBV25-1 combines with J gene TRBJ2-1; 7 nucleotides match TRBD1. The germline V gene has CDR1 MGHDK and CDR2 SYGVNS. V lost 5 bases and J lost 0; bases outside the gene matches: 1. CDR3 length: 14 residues.

This chain connects TRBV27 to TRBJ2-3; 8 bases agree with TRBD2. CDR3 length: 13 residues. Trimming cost V 0 bases and J 8 bases; bases outside gene matches: 1. Per germline, CDR1 MNHEY and CDR2 SMNVEV (reference sequence). In nucleotides, the CDR3 is TGTGCCAGCAGTTTATCCCGGGAGGGTACGCAGTATTTT. It translates to CASSLSREGTQYF.

The chain employs TRBV24-1 and TRBJ2-3; a possible D gene is TRBD2 (5 bases). The germline CDR1 and CDR2 sequences are KGHDR and SFDVKD. Trimming removed 4 bases at V and 1 base at J, with 5 bases between. This CDR3 is 13 amino acids long. CDR3 loop: CATSDGGTDTQYF. The DNA of the CDR3 is TGTGCCACCAGTGACGGGGGCACAGATACGCAGTATTTT.

This chain links TRBV20-1 with TRBJ2-5, with TRBD2 matching over 7 bases. Looked up from germline, CDR1 is DFQATT and CDR2 is SNEGSKA (reference sequence). This CDR3 comprises 12 residues. CDR3: CSQLAPAETQYF. CDR3 in DNA: TGCAGCCAACTAGCGCCGGCGGAGACCCAGTACTTC.

This clonotype showed up just a few times. V is TRBV27 and J is TRBJ2-5, with 8 positions matching TRBD1. V lost 5 bases, J lost 5 bases, and 4 bases stayed unmatched. CDR1 MNHEY and CDR2 SMNVEV come from the germline V gene (reference sequence). The CDR3 is 13 residues long. The CDR3 coding sequence is TGTGCCAGCAGTCGACAGGGGCGGGAGACCCAGTACTTC. Residues: CASSRQGRETQYF.

CDR3 amino acids: CASSPWGDTGELFF. The CDR3 DNA reads TGTGCCAGCAGCCCATGGGGGGACACCGGGGAGCTGTTTTTT. The chain is built from TRBV3-1 and TRBJ2-2; weak D call: TRBD2 (6 bases). The germline V gene encodes CDR1 LGHDT and CDR2 YNNKEL (reference sequence). The CDR3 sequence is 14 residues long. The V end was cut by 4 bases, the J end by 3 bases, with 9 bases between.

This chain links TRBV18 with TRBJ2-7, with D uncertain. Deletions cut 4 bases from V and 3 bases from J, with 13 bases between. CDR3 length equals 14 residues. The V gene's germline CDR1 is KGHSH and CDR2 LQKENI. CDR3 region: CASSQGRKDYEQYF. CDR3 in DNA: TGTGCCAGCTCACAGGGAAGGAAGGACTACGAGCAGTACTTC.

This rearrangement joins TRBV6-1 to TRBJ2-4, with 7 bases matching TRBD2. The CDR3 spans 14 residues. V lost 0 bases to trimming and J lost 8 bases; unmatched junction nucleotides: 4. The germline gives CDR1 MNHNS, CDR2 SASEGT. CDR3 nucleotides: TGTGCCAGCAGTGAAGCGCTGGGGGGGGACATTCAGTACTTC. It translates to CASSEALGGDIQYF.

This chain joins TRBV5-1 and TRBJ2-5, with TRBD1 identical over 12 bases. This CDR3 has 14 amino acids. Germline-derived CDR1 and CDR2 are SGHRS and YFSETQ. Trimming took 2 bases from V and 5 from J; bases not matched to a gene: 1. The CDR3 nucleotides are TGCGCCAGCAGCTTTGGGACAGGGGGCGAGACCCAGTACTTC. Translation: CASSFGTGGETQYF.

The gene calls are TRBV28 and TRBJ2-4, with a possible D match to TRBD1 (6 bases). Germline values: CDR1 MDHEN, CDR2 SYDVKM. The length of the CDR3 is 14 residues. V gave up 2 bases and J gave up 1 base, with 6 bases separating them. The CDR3 DNA is TGTGCCAGCAGTTTAACAGGGGCCAAAAACATTCAGTACTTC. Residues: CASSLTGAKNIQYF.

This CDR3 is CSAPEFETQYF. DNA of the CDR3: TGCAGTGCCCCAGAATTCGAGACCCAGTACTTC. V and J are TRBV20-1 and TRBJ2-5, with unresolved D. This CDR3 is 11 amino acids long. The ends were cut back, 6 bases at V and 5 bases at J, with 10 bases in the middle. Germline V gives CDR1 DFQATT, CDR2 SNEGSKA (reference sequence).

The chain carries TRBV19 and TRBJ1-3; D is uncertain. Germline V gives CDR1 LNHDA, CDR2 SQIVND (reference sequence). CDR3 size: 14 residues. The V end lost 7 bases, the J end lost 0 bases, and 10 bases lay between the germline ends. CDR3 in amino acids: CASNRDPSGNTIYF. CDR3 in DNA: TGTGCCAGTAATCGGGATCCCTCTGGAAACACCATATATTTT.

The chain links TRBV5-1 to TRBJ2-6; D is uncertain. The germline V gene encodes CDR1 SGHRS and CDR2 YFSETQ. V was cut by 4 bases and J by 0 bases, with 8 bases left in between. There are 15 residues in the CDR3. In nucleotides, the CDR3 is TGCGCCAGCAGCCGTGATAACTCTGGGGCCAACGTCCTGACTTTC. Amino acid sequence: CASSRDNSGANVLTF.

The chain recombines TRBV12-3 or TRBV12-4 with TRBJ1-1, with D uncertain. There are 14 residues in the CDR3. V dropped 3 bases and J dropped 4 bases, with 12 bases sitting between them. The CDR3 sequence: CASSLIGLGTEAFF. CDR3 bases: TGTGCCAGCAGTTTGATTGGGTTGGGCACTGAAGCTTTCTTT.

This clonotype was recorded once. V gene TRBV20-1 combines with J gene TRBJ2-7, with D unclear. CDR3 length: 13 amino acids. CDR1 and CDR2 from the germline V gene are DFQATT and SNEGSKA (reference sequence). Between the trimmed V and J ends, which lost 6 bases and 3 bases, there was a span of 15 bases. CDR3 protein: CSADPEANYEQYF. CDR3 coding DNA: TGCAGTGCCGATCCTGAGGCGAACTACGAGCAGTACTTC.

This clonotype was counted a single time. The CDR3 DNA follows: TGTGCCAGCAGTTTATCTATGACTGATACGCAGTATTTT. Translation: CASSLSMTDTQYF. V and J are TRBV27 and TRBJ2-3, with unresolved D. Germline CDR1 reads MNHEY; CDR2 reads SMNVEV (reference sequence). This CDR3 region has 13 residues. With 0 bases removed from V and 6 bases from J, the gap between germline ends came to 7 bases.

This clonotype occurred once. The chain has TRBV12-3 or TRBV12-4 and TRBJ2-5; D possibly uses TRBD1 or TRBD2 (5 bases each). V shed 7 bases and J shed 1 base, with 13 bases lying between them. There are 14 residues in the CDR3. CDR3 protein: CASTHRGVQETQYF. CDR3 nucleotides: TGTGCCAGCACCCACCGAGGGGTCCAAGAGACCCAGTACTTC.